These 2 T cell receptor beta chains originate from one sample sequenced in a study of Tregs in tolerant kidney transplant recipients. The method was immunoSEQ multiplex PCR; TCRdb's version includes in-frame clones alone and lacks a portion of them. The data contain about 94,000 clones, over 85% of them seen just once; the ten biggest clones take up 0.35% to 0.55%. The specimen was CD4+ T cells from blood, collected before the transplant. The receptors derive from a human donor who received a combined kidney and bone marrow transplant.

This rearrangement joins TRBV5-1 to TRBJ1-1; possibly TRBD1 for D (5 bases). This CDR3 is 15 amino acids long. Trimming pared 1 base from V and 2 bases from J, leaving 12 bases between. Germline lookup yields CDR1 SGHRS and CDR2 YFSETQ. This CDR3 is CASSLWGDSNTEAFF. DNA of the CDR3: TGCGCCAGCAGCTTGTGGGGGGATAGCAACACTGAAGCTTTCTTT.

V gene TRBV20-1 combines with J gene TRBJ2-1; D is unclear. There are 11 residues in the CDR3. Germline CDR1 DFQATT, CDR2 SNEGSKA (reference sequence). Trimming cost V 2 bases and J 4 bases, with 3 bases left between them. The CDR3 sequence: CSARQYNEQFF. DNA of the CDR3: TGCAGTGCTAGACAGTACAATGAGCAGTTCTTC.